The rows below give T cell receptor beta chains drawn from one sample of a study of blood T cell repertoires in COVID-19. Method: immunoSEQ multiplex PCR; TCRdb's copy keeps in-frame clones and lacks some. The sample records roughly 54,000 clones, 80% to 90% being singletons. Sequences were obtained from peripheral blood. All receptors come from a woman aged 60-70 years with COVID-19, enrolled during active disease. CDR3s include the opening cysteine and the closing phenylalanine or tryptophan. The order of the fields is V gene, J gene, CDR3 protein.

TRBV4-1	TRBJ2-4	CASSQGPGLAEKNIQYF
TRBV27	TRBJ2-7	CASSLQGFGYEQYF
TRBV11-2	TRBJ2-5	CASTPPGGQETQYF
TRBV28	TRBJ2-1	CASSLVGQLNEQFF
TRBV18	TRBJ1-5	CASSPSRGVGPEQHF
TRBV18	TRBJ2-3	CASSALREKDTQYF
TRBV5-4	TRBJ1-1	CASSLVGQKNTEAFF
TRBV2	TRBJ1-6	CASSGRSSYNSPLHF
TRBV5-1	TRBJ1-3	CASSRTGTGNTIYF
TRBV11-3	TRBJ2-2	CASSLALAGYTGELFF
TRBV6-5	TRBJ2-3	CASSKPSTDTQYF
TRBV6-1	TRBJ2-1	CASSEIAPDNEQFF
TRBV6-6	TRBJ1-5	CASSPGTGGHNQPQHF
TRBV2	TRBJ2-5	CASSERSSQTQYF
TRBV18	TRBJ2-1	CASSPIELAGGSEQFF
TRBV15	TRBJ2-3	CATSRDQAGADTQYF
TRBV5-6	TRBJ2-4	CASSWNRGDKNIQYF
TRBV5-4	TRBJ2-7	CASSFSSYEQYF
TRBV5-1	TRBJ1-2	CASSPDRGNYGYTF
TRBV6-5	TRBJ1-3	CASFEGYTIYF
TRBV30	TRBJ1-2	CATQSFETVDGYTF
TRBV7-9	TRBJ1-3	CASSIQGGSGNTIYF